The clone carrying this TCR beta chain has a count of ten or more. CDR1 SEHNR and CDR2 FQNEAQ come from the germline V gene (reference sequence). V dropped 3 bases and J dropped 6 bases, with 14 bases sitting between them. The CDR3 runs to 14 residues. This specimen comes from a study of T-cell reconstitution after alpha-beta-depleted transplantation in children. Unique molecular identifiers were used to barcode this TCRbeta library. One entry per CDR3 protein, called by TCRdb with MiXCR from the PCR reads. The data contain hundreds of thousands of distinct CDR3 sequences, approximately 10% of them seen just once; the ten biggest clones take up around 6.2%.

The starting material was PBMCs from the stem cell graft donor, obtained from the stem cell graft. V gene TRBV7-9 combines with J gene TRBJ1-1; D unclear. The sequence was obtained from a human donor who donated a stem cell graft to a child with acute lymphoblastic leukemia. The CDR3 coding sequence is TGTGCCAGCAGCTTGTATGGGGAAGTTCCTGAAGCTTTCTTT. Translation gives CASSLYGEVPEAFF. Looking up the rest from reference TRBV7-9 and TRBJ1-1 gives the full variable domain: DTGVSQNPRHKITKRGQNVTFRCDPISEHNRLYWYRQTLGQGPEFLTYFQNEAQLEKSRLLSDRFSAERPKGSFSTLEIQRTEQGDSAMYLCASSLYGEVPEAFFGQGTRLTVV.